The next 11 T cell receptor beta chains were all read from a single sample in a study of blood T cells in healthy people across ages. It was with a sample-barcoded 5' primer and a J-beta primer mix that a second PCR of roughly 7 to 12 cycles was run. Via MiXCR, TCRdb re-called the 5' RACE reads, giving one row per CDR3 protein. Among 1.5 million to 2 million distinct CDR3 sequences listed, around 50% were seen once. Sequencing was done on a sample of blood. The receptors derive from a woman aged 40 to 50 in good health.

V and J are TRBV6-2 or TRBV6-3 and TRBJ2-5; D perhaps matches TRBD1 (5 bases). Trimming removed 2 bases from V and 5 bases from J, with 21 bases in between. There are 17 residues in the CDR3. Germline V gene data show CDR1 as MNHEY and CDR2 as SVGEGT. CDR3 amino acids: CASSYMGPSASWETQYF. The CDR3 DNA reads TGTGCCAGCAGTTACATGGGGCCGTCCGCGTCGTGGGAGACCCAGTACTTC.

Regarding this clonotype: The junction and the germline gene differ at one end; a read error may be behind it. The chain is built from TRBV15 and TRBJ1-4; D is undetermined. CDR1 and CDR2 (germline): LNHNV, YYDKDF (reference sequence). This CDR3 comprises 13 residues. Written as DNA, the CDR3 is TGTGCCACCAGTAGAGATGGCTCAGAAAAACTGTTTTTT. Encoded protein: CATSRDGSEKLFF.

The chain is built from TRBV5-6 and TRBJ2-1; D is tentatively TRBD1 or TRBD2 (5 bases each). The CDR3 is 16 amino acids. The V gene's germline CDR1 is SGHDT and CDR2 YYEEEE. Trimming pared 2 bases from V and 7 bases from J, leaving 19 bases between. In DNA, the CDR3 is TGTGCCAGCAGCTTTTCAGGGTACACCCCGGGGAATGAGCAGTTCTTC. Translation gives CASSFSGYTPGNEQFF.

V and J are TRBV25-1 and TRBJ1-1, with a weak D call TRBD1 (6 bases). Trimming removed 4 bases at V and 11 bases at J, with 14 bases between. CDR3 size: 12 residues. Germline assignment: CDR1 MGHDK and CDR2 SYGVNS. CDR3 bases: TGTGCCAGCAGTGCCCAAGGGACACTGGCTTTCTTT. Protein: CASSAQGTLAFF.

This rearrangement joins TRBV28 to TRBJ2-1, with D perhaps matching TRBD2 (7 bases). Germline assignment: CDR1 MDHEN and CDR2 SYDVKM. CDR3 size: 11 residues. CDR3 loop: CAGGLNNEQFF. The DNA of the CDR3 is TGTGCGGGGGGGCTGAACAATGAGCAGTTCTTC.

This chain links TRBV28 with TRBJ1-2, with unresolved D. Germline V gene lookup returns CDR1 MDHEN and CDR2 SYDVKM. With 5 bases removed from V and 5 bases from J, the gap between germline ends came to 21 bases. The CDR3 length is 16 residues. CDR3 loop: CASSPGSAEIPYGYTF. The CDR3 DNA reads TGTGCCAGCAGTCCCGGTTCGGCGGAGATTCCTTATGGCTACACCTTC.

The chain employs TRBV5-1 and TRBJ2-1; 12 nucleotides line up with TRBD2. The CDR3 loop spans 16 amino acids. V lost 3 bases to trimming and J lost 2 bases; unmatched junction nucleotides: 3. The germline V gene encodes CDR1 SGHRS and CDR2 YFSETQ. CDR3 nucleotide sequence: TGCGCCAGCAGCTCCACTAGCGGGGGGACCTACAATGAGCAGTTCTTC. It specifies CASSSTSGGTYNEQFF.

This clonotype turned up a few times. The rearrangement links TRBV20-1 to TRBJ1-2; D unresolved. Germline CDR1 reads DFQATT; CDR2 reads SNEGSKA (reference sequence). The V gene lost 4 bases and the J gene lost 8 bases, with 17 bases spanning the gap. This CDR3 is built from 13 residues. The CDR3 spells CSANPRSEGGYTF. The CDR3 bases are TGCAGTGCTAACCCTCGGAGTGAAGGCGGCTACACCTTC.

The gene calls are TRBV11-2 and TRBJ1-1; no definite D call. Trimming left V 4 bases short and J 0 bases short, with 21 bases between. CDR3 size: 18 residues. CDR1 SGHAT and CDR2 FQNNGV come from the germline V gene. Here the CDR3 reads CASSYSTLSDGLNTEAFF. DNA for the CDR3: TGTGCCAGCAGCTATAGTACCCTCTCGGACGGCCTGAACACTGAAGCTTTCTTT.

The table lists this clonotype with a few counts. The chain links TRBV4-1 to TRBJ2-5, with D unclear. Looked up from germline, CDR1 is MGHRA and CDR2 is YSYEKL. The CDR3 runs 15 residues. V gave up 0 bases and J gave up 11 bases, with 19 bases separating them. The CDR3 region is CASSQESRGLGEQYF. The CDR3 nucleotides read TGCGCCAGCAGCCAAGAGAGTCGCGGCCTAGGTGAGCAGTACTTC.

Only a few counts were recorded for this clonotype. The V call is TRBV6-5, the J call TRBJ2-7; 9 positions match TRBD1. CDR3 size: 14 residues. The V gene's germline CDR1 is MNHEY and CDR2 SVGAGI. V dropped 7 bases and J dropped 5; count of bases not matched to a gene: 9. The CDR3 protein is CASKPDRGVNEQYF. The CDR3 bases are TGTGCCAGCAAACCGGACAGGGGCGTCAACGAGCAGTACTTC.